This T cell receptor (beta chain) was observed in a study of early T cells in non-severe SARS-CoV-2 infection (dated by TCRdb to the early 2020s). About the investigation overall: Because TCR sequencing was done on bulk RNA from unsorted whole blood, the alpha and beta chains could not be paired.

A case-control design nested within a healthcare worker cohort in London, UK, was used, with weekly nasopharyngeal swab PCR tests and blood sampling performed. Healthcare workers were recruited during the week of the UK lockdown, between 23 and 31 March 2020, and followed weekly for up to roughly 15 weeks. The junction carries 8 bases between V and J, which are trimmed by 3 bases and 0 bases respectively. Sequences KGHSH (CDR1) and LQKENI (CDR2) are obtained from the germline V gene. The CDR3 starts with the cysteine, ends with the phenylalanine, and has 14 residues. Solely the CDR3 DNA is kept, with 42 bases framed from the first base. Library preparation used 5' RACE. Sequencing was performed on a NextSeq 500. To correct for sequencing error and PCR bias, the TCR library protocol tagged individual cDNA molecules with unique molecular identifiers. Sequencing covered both TCR alpha and beta chains, and within each sample the abundances of alpha and beta sequences were tightly co-correlated. As for the original processing: V gene, J gene and CDR3 annotation of TCR sequences was performed with Decombinator V4. TCRs were defined as expanded if a significant change between any two time points was detected under a Poisson model with p below 0.0001. TCR abundances were normalised to the total number of TCRs sequenced per sample and were expressed as counts per million. TRAV1-2 paired with TRAJ12, TRAJ20 or TRAJ33 defined MAIT TCRs, while TRAV10 paired with TRAJ18 defined iNKT TCRs. A search of VDJdb, accessed on 1 November 2021, was run for TCRs annotated to CMV, EBV and SARS-CoV-2, with TCRs annotated for multiple antigens excluded. TCRdb reanalyzed the raw reads on its own, using fastp at Q25 for trimming and MiXCR for clone calling, and kept in-frame beta chains. Rows merge per CDR3 protein into single entries with the most common DNA and genes. The authors' filters were not applied to this entry. The sample table records about 52,000 distinct CDR3 sequences; around 8% of these occur just once. Clones ranked in the top ten supply about 9.4% of the sample.

Broad study findings and their caveats: VDJdb matching was skewed toward anti-spike CD8 responses and likely underestimated virus-specific expansions, missing private and CD4 specificities.

On this clonotype itself: Its specific antigen is unknown. No much larger clonotype is one base removed from it; base qualities were not supplied.

The sequenced sample was whole blood. This receptor was identified in an adult who was a healthcare worker with PCR-confirmed SARS-CoV-2 infection or an uninfected control (not recorded which). Recombination joined TRBV18 with TRBJ1-1, with the D gene not confidently named. The CDR3 protein sequence reads: CASSPGTLNTEAFF. The nucleotide sequence reads TGTGCCAGCTCACCGGGTACCCTGAACACTGAAGCTTTCTTT.